One and the same sample provided the 11 T cell receptor beta chains below, sequenced in a study of T cell responses to AZD1222 COVID-19 vaccine. Sequencing used immunoSEQ multiplex PCR; TCRdb keeps in-frame clones, though not all of them. The table has 45,000 to 60,000 clones, approximately 83% seen once. The sample here was peripheral blood, taken on day 0 of AZD1222 vaccination. The receptors derive from an adult in good health.

The rearrangement joins TRBV6-1 to TRBJ1-6; D uncertain. The V end lost 2 bases, the J end lost 8 bases, and 7 bases lay between the germline ends. Germline lookup yields CDR1 MNHNS and CDR2 SASEGT. The CDR3 length is 13 residues. DNA for the CDR3: TGTGCCAGCAGTGAATTCGGGTATTCACCCCTCCACTTT. Its protein is CASSEFGYSPLHF.

J is TRBJ2-5 and V is TRBV6-5; D gene ambiguous. CDR3 length equals 14 residues. V was clipped by 5 bases and J by 3 bases, with 13 bases between them. CDR1 MNHEY and CDR2 SVGAGI come from the germline V gene. The CDR3 nucleotides are TGTGCCAGCAGTATTTCCTCATCCGAAGAGACCCAGTACTTC. Translating gives CASSISSSEETQYF.

The chain employs TRBV7-2 and TRBJ2-5, with 12 bases aligning to TRBD2. Germline lookup yields CDR1 SGHTA and CDR2 FQGNSA. This CDR3 spans 14 amino acids. V gave up 5 bases and J gave up 10 bases; unmatched junction bases: 8. This CDR3 is CASSVPGLAGFQYF. CDR3 in DNA: TGTGCCAGCAGCGTACCGGGACTAGCGGGCTTCCAGTACTTC.

In DNA, the CDR3 is TGTGCCAGCAGCTCGATCAGCCCCACAGATACGCAGTATTTT. Translating gives CASSSISPTDTQYF. The J gene is TRBJ2-3, the V gene TRBV7-2; D remains unclear. The CDR3 is 14 amino acids. Trimming took off 4 bases at V and 2 bases at J, with 10 bases between the two ends. The germline CDR1 and CDR2 sequences are SGHTA and FQGNSA.

The chain uses TRBV6-2 or TRBV6-3 and TRBJ2-3; TRBD2 agrees at 7 bases. The CDR3 is 15 residues long. Losses at the gene ends were 2 bases for V and 4 bases for J; bases not matched to a gene: 6. Germline CDR1 is MNHEY and CDR2 is SVGEGT. The CDR3 DNA follows: TGTGCCAGCAGTTACGGCGGGAGCGGGGCAGATACGCAGTATTTT. This encodes CASSYGGSGADTQYF.

The table lists this clone with a count of one. The chain employs TRBV19 and TRBJ1-1, with no clear D. The CDR3 extends over 12 amino acids. Deletions cut 8 bases from V and 3 bases from J, with 10 bases between. The germline V gene encodes CDR1 LNHDA and CDR2 SQIVND (reference sequence). The CDR3 DNA reads as TGTGCCAGTGTTTCGTATGACACTGAAGCTTTCTTT. The encoded protein is CASVSYDTEAFF. The full variable domain, completed using reference TRBV19 and TRBJ1-1, is DGGITQSPKYLFRKEGQNVTLSCEQNLNHDAMYWYRQDPGQGLRLIYYSQIVNDFQKGDIAEGYSVSREKKESFPLTVTSAQKNPTAFYLCASVSYDTEAFFGQGTRLTVV.

The chain uses TRBV27 and TRBJ2-1; either TRBD1 or TRBD2 may fit D (5 bases each). Trimming left V 4 bases short and J 15 bases short, with 13 bases between. The CDR3 is made up of 11 amino acids. The germline CDR1 and CDR2 sequences are MNHEY and SMNVEV (reference sequence). As DNA, the CDR3 is TGTGCCAGCAGTTCTTGGGACCAGCGGTTCTTC. Translation: CASSSWDQRFF.

This chain connects TRBV6-5 to TRBJ1-2; 8 nucleotides agree with TRBD1. The CDR3 length is 14 residues. CDR1 is MNHEY, CDR2 SVGAGI, per germline. V was clipped by 5 bases and J by 7 bases; unmatched bases: 9. The CDR3 region is CASSRGRQGSGYTF. CDR3 coding DNA: TGTGCCAGCAGTCGGGGTAGACAGGGGTCTGGCTACACCTTC.

The gene calls are TRBV7-3 and TRBJ2-5; D is perhaps TRBD2 (5 bases). Germline lookup yields CDR1 SGHTA and CDR2 FQGTGA. This CDR3 is 13 amino acids long. The V end was cut by 5 bases, the J end by 5 bases, with 12 bases between. CDR3 bases: TGTGCCAGCAGCGCGACTATGATGGAGACCCAGTACTTC. Its translation: CASSATMMETQYF.

The chain recombines TRBV2 with TRBJ1-5; possibly TRBD1 for D (6 bases). CDR1 is SNHLY and CDR2 is FYNNEI in the germline V gene. The CDR3 is 13 residues long. The V end was cut by 6 bases, the J end by 15 bases, with 21 bases between. CDR3 residues: CASRSSPGGHAHF. The CDR3 nucleotides read TGTGCCAGCAGGAGCTCCCCCGGGGGCCACGCGCATTTT.

The chain joins TRBV5-1 to TRBJ2-7, with 8 bases fitting TRBD2. CDR3 length equals 14 residues. The germline V gene has CDR1 SGHRS and CDR2 YFSETQ. The V segment lost 3 bases and the J segment 3 bases; nucleotides outside the gene matches: 5. The CDR3 region has the DNA TGCGCCAGCAGCTCAACTAGCGGCCGCTACGAGCAGTACTTC. This gives the protein CASSSTSGRYEQYF.